This T cell receptor (beta chain) comes out of a study of cytomegalovirus exposure and HLA in healthy donors. Study-wide results and caveats: TCR sequences were mostly rare, though some public TCRs occurred in many donors.

Primers included in the PCR were 60 Vbeta and 13 Jbeta primers. Source study methods: Later reanalysis found around 84 million unique TCR beta chains, about 10 million of them shared. Assay used: immunoSEQ multiplex PCR; TCRdb lists only in-frame clones, some missing. V and J calls and clone size come straight from that table; D and trimming were deduced from the DNA. The table lists 150,000 to 200,000 clones, around three quarters of them singletons, with around 2.2% in the top ten. Of note for this clone: The antigen remains undetermined.

This CDR3 has 15 amino acids. J lost 2 bases, V lost 5 bases, and 5 bases had no gene match. Germline loops: CDR1 PRHDT, CDR2 FYEKMQ (reference sequence). This chain connects TRBV13 to TRBJ2-1; 8 bases align to TRBD2. The sequence was obtained from a man aged 50 or older in good health and CMV-seropositive. Input material: PBMCs. The CDR3 spells CASSPSGQTYNEQFF. DNA of the CDR3: TGTGCCAGCAGCCCTAGCGGGCAAACCTACAATGAGCAGTTCTTC.